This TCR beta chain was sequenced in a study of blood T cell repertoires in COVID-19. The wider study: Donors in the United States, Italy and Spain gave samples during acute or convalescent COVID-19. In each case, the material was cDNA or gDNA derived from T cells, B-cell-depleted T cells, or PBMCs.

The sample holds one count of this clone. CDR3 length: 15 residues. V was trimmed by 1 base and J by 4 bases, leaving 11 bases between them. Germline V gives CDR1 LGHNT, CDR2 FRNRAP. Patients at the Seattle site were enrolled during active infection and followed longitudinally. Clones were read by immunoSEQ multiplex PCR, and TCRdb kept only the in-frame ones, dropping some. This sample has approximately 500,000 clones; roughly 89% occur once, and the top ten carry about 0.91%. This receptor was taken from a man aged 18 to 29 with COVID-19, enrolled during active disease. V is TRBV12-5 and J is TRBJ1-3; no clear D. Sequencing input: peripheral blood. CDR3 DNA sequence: TGTGCTAGTGGTTTGGCTCAATACTCAGGAAACACCATATATTTT. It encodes CASGLAQYSGNTIYF.